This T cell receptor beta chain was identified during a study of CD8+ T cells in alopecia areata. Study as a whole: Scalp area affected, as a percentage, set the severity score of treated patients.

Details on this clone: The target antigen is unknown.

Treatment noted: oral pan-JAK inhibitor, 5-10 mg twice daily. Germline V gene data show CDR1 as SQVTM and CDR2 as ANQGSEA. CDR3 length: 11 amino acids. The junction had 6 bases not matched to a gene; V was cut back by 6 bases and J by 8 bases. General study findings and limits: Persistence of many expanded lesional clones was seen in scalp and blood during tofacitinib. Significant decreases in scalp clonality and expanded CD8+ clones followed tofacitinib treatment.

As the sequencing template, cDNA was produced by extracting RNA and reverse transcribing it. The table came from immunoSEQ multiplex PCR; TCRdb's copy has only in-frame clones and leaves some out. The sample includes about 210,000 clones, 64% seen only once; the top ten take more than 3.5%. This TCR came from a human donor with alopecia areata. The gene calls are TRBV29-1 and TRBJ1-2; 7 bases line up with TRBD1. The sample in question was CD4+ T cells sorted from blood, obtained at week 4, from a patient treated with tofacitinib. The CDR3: CSVGQEPGYTF. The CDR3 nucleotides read TGCAGCGTCGGACAGGAGCCCGGCTACACCTTC.